Given below is one T cell receptor (beta chain) in context. Its antigen is unidentified. Assay: immunoSEQ multiplex PCR; the TCRdb copy retains only in-frame clones and omits some. The listing records about 46,000 clones. This specimen belongs to a study of T cells in women clearing cervical HPV infection. The overall study: Controls' single incident HPV16 infection cleared within 12 months without precancer. Study-level findings and limits: T-cell numbers per sample were unknown and may explain richness differences.

Material for sequencing was blood buffy coat. The receptor was derived from a woman aged 18-70 years with a cervical HPV16 infection that either progressed to CIN3+ or cleared (not recorded which).

CDR3 loop: CASRNPSSGEQYF. CDR3 DNA, as far as it was read: TGTGCCAGCAGGAATCCATCCTCCGGCGAG. The chain joins TRBV2 to TRBJ2-7; unclear D gene. Read sequence stops 3 residues before the CDR3 end, and the germline J gene provides the missing end. CDR3 length equals 13 residues. V lost 6 bases and J lost 6, with 15 bases in between. Germline V gene data show CDR1 as SNHLY and CDR2 as FYNNEI.